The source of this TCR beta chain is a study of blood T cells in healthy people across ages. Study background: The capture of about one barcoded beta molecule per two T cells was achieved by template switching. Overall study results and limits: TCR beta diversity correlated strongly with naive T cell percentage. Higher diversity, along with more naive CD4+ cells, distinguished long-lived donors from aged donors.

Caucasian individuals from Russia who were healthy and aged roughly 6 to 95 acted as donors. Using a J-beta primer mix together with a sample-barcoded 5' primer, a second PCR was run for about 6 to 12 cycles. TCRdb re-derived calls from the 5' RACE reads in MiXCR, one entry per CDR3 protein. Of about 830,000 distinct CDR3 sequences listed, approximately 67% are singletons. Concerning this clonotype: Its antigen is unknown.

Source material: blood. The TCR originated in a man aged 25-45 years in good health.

The CDR3 is CSVVGGLPGTDTQYF. The CDR3 DNA reads TGCAGCGTCGTGGGAGGACTGCCCGGCACAGATACGCAGTATTTT. This chain links TRBV29-1 with TRBJ2-3, with D tentatively TRBD2 (6 bases). This CDR3 is built from 15 residues. CDR1 is SQVTM, CDR2 ANQGSEA, per germline. V was pared by 6 bases and J by 1 base, with 17 bases between.